This T cell receptor beta chain emerged from a study of cytomegalovirus exposure and HLA in healthy donors. PCR primers comprised 60 Vbeta and 13 Jbeta primers. The assay was immunoSEQ multiplex PCR, and TCRdb's table has in-frame clones only and misses some. The sample contains 200,000 to 250,000 clones, 65% to 85% of which appear only once. Per germline, CDR1 MDHEN and CDR2 SYDVKM. This CDR3 has 13 amino acids. The trim removed 8 bases at V and 6 bases at J, leaving 10 bases unmatched. The gene calls are TRBV28 and TRBJ2-7, with TRBD1 matching 7 bases. The sequence came from a young man in good health and CMV-seronegative. The source material was PBMCs. The CDR3 sequence is CASRDSVPGEQYF. As DNA, the CDR3 is TGTGCCAGCCGGGACAGTGTCCCAGGCGAGCAGTACTTC.